These 5 T cell receptor beta chains came from one sample sequenced in a study of blood T cell repertoires in COVID-19. TCRdb's copy holds only in-frame clones and misses some; the assay was immunoSEQ multiplex PCR. The sample holds 28,000 or so clones; about 83% are singletons and the top ten take around 69%. Source material: peripheral blood. These receptors were collected from a man between 70 and 80 years old with acute or convalescent COVID-19.

The chain has TRBV4-3 and TRBJ1-1; D ambiguous. Deletions cut 4 bases from V and 0 bases from J, with 15 bases between. The CDR3 has 16 residues. Germline values: CDR1 LGHNA, CDR2 YSLEER. CDR3 sequence: CASSLHPGIMNTEAFF. CDR3 in DNA: TGCGCCAGCAGCCTGCATCCGGGGATTATGAACACTGAAGCTTTCTTT.

This rearrangement joins TRBV4-3 to TRBJ1-4; no clear D. The CDR3 consists of 13 residues. CDR1 is LGHNA and CDR2 is YSLEER in the germline V gene. Trimming took 1 base from V and 12 from J, leaving 12 bases between them. CDR3 residues: CASSQGRSAELFF. The CDR3 DNA reads TGCGCCAGCAGCCAAGGTCGATCAGCGGAACTGTTTTTT.

The chain links TRBV10-3 to TRBJ2-2; 8 bases fit TRBD1. This CDR3 contains 14 residues. Germline assignment: CDR1 ENHRY and CDR2 SYGVKD. V shed 7 bases and J 1 base; nucleotides not matched to a gene: 2. CDR3 in amino acids: CAIKGTGNTGELFF. The CDR3 bases are TGTGCCATCAAAGGGACAGGGAACACCGGGGAGCTGTTTTTT.

CDR3 sequence (DNA): TGTGCCAGCAGTTTTGATTTCGGGGGACTCACCGGGGAGCTGTTTTTT. Translated: CASSFDFGGLTGELFF. The chain has TRBV27 and TRBJ2-2; possible D gene TRBD2, 6 bases. The V end was cut by 3 bases, the J end by 4 bases, with 15 bases between. Germline-derived CDR1 and CDR2 are MNHEY and SMNVEV (reference sequence). The CDR3 totals 16 residues.

This chain links TRBV19 with TRBJ1-2, with a tentative D call TRBD1 (5 bases). CDR3 length equals 14 residues. The germline gives CDR1 LNHDA, CDR2 SQIVND (reference sequence). Trimming pared 4 bases from V and 6 bases from J, leaving 15 bases between. The CDR3 coding sequence is TGTGCCAGTAGTAAGGTGGGGGGGAGCGATGGCTACACCTTC. Translated: CASSKVGGSDGYTF.